This passage covers 30 T cell receptor beta chains from one sample sequenced in a study of cytomegalovirus exposure and HLA in healthy donors. It was with 60 Vbeta and 13 Jbeta primers that the PCR ran. TCRdb's table, derived via immunoSEQ multiplex PCR, lists solely in-frame clones and lacks some. The sample contains 110,000 to 150,000 clones, roughly 75% of which appear only once. Sequenced: PBMCs. Receptor source: a man aged 40-55 years in good health and CMV-seronegative.

The CDR3 bases are TGTGCCAGCTCACCGGGTACGAGGGGGCTATGGCAGCCCCAGCATTTT. Encoded protein: CASSPGTRGLWQPQHF. The chain joins TRBV18 to TRBJ1-5; TRBD1 matches 7 bases. This CDR3 has 16 amino acids. Germline CDR1 is KGHSH and CDR2 is LQKENI. V shed 3 bases and J 7 bases; nucleotides not matched to a gene: 12.

The sample holds many counts of this clone. V and J are TRBV5-6 and TRBJ1-2, with D perhaps TRBD1 (5 bases). Germline values: CDR1 SGHDT, CDR2 YYEEEE. This CDR3 has 13 amino acids. V shed 0 bases and J shed 4 bases, with 7 bases lying between them. CDR3 amino acids: CASSLVRVYGYTF. The CDR3 nucleotides read TGTGCCAGCAGCTTGGTCAGGGTCTATGGCTACACCTTC.

The chain links TRBV10-3 to TRBJ2-7; 7 nucleotides agree with TRBD1. The CDR3 is 14 amino acids. V shed 6 bases and J 0 bases; nucleotides not matched to a gene: 5. Germline assignment: CDR1 ENHRY and CDR2 SYGVKD. CDR3 protein: CAIRTGSSSYEQYF. DNA of the CDR3: TGTGCCATCAGGACAGGGTCAAGCTCCTACGAGCAGTACTTC.

V gene TRBV7-3 combines with J gene TRBJ1-1, with D unclear. The CDR3 length is 14 residues. Deletions cut 1 base from V and 0 bases from J, with 6 bases between. Germline lookup yields CDR1 SGHTA and CDR2 FQGTGA. The CDR3 region has the DNA TGTGCCAGCAGCTTAAGCGGGGTGAACACTGAAGCTTTCTTT. Protein product: CASSLSGVNTEAFF.

The genes are TRBV4-3 and TRBJ1-4; perhaps TRBD1 as D (6 bases). With 0 bases removed from V and 6 bases from J, the gap between germline ends came to 8 bases. Germline values: CDR1 LGHNA, CDR2 YSLEER. The CDR3 runs 14 residues. CDR3 residues: CASSQENRDEKLFF. CDR3 bases: TGCGCCAGCAGCCAAGAGAACAGGGATGAAAAACTGTTTTTT.

This rearrangement joins TRBV11-1 to TRBJ2-3; 10 nucleotides agree with TRBD2. This CDR3 has 15 residues. The trim removed 3 bases at V and 7 bases at J, leaving 7 bases unmatched. Germline CDR1 and CDR2: SGHAT and FQDESV (reference sequence). The CDR3 region is CASSLESGGANTQYF. CDR3 in DNA: TGTGCCAGCAGCTTGGAGAGCGGGGGGGCAAATACGCAGTATTTT.

V and J are TRBV9 and TRBJ2-7, with 9 nucleotides matching TRBD1. Germline trimming cut 2 bases from V and 3 bases from J; bases unmatched to any gene: 3. This CDR3 comprises 14 residues. Germline CDR1 reads SGDLS; CDR2 reads YYNGEE. The CDR3 coding sequence is TGTGCCAGCAGCGTGGGACAGGGATTCTACGAGCAGTACTTC. This sequence encodes CASSVGQGFYEQYF.

This rearrangement joins TRBV29-1 to TRBJ1-1; D remains unclear. This CDR3 region has 14 residues. Trimming shortened V by 0 bases and J by 11 bases, and 19 bases separated the two germline ends. Germline V gives CDR1 SQVTM, CDR2 ANQGSEA. The CDR3 protein is CSVEDRGLSREAFF. The CDR3 region has the DNA TGCAGCGTTGAAGATCGCGGGTTGTCAAGGGAGGCTTTCTTT.

The chain uses TRBV7-2 and TRBJ2-5; 7 bases are shared with TRBD1. This CDR3 has 14 residues. The V gene end was trimmed by 1 base and the J gene end by 11 bases; junction bases not matched to a gene: 10. Germline loops: CDR1 SGHTA, CDR2 FQGNSA. CDR3 DNA: TGTGCCAGCAGCTTAGGGACAGGTGGGAAAGAGCAGTACTTC. Its translation is CASSLGTGGKEQYF.

This chain joins TRBV19 and TRBJ1-1; D possibly corresponds to TRBD1 (5 bases). This CDR3 is 14 amino acids long. CDR1 LNHDA and CDR2 SQIVND come from the germline V gene (reference sequence). The ends were cut back, 4 bases at V and 5 bases at J, with 14 bases in the middle. The CDR3 protein is CASSTRVGGTEAFF. The DNA for the CDR3 is TGTGCCAGTAGTACTCGCGTGGGGGGGACTGAAGCTTTCTTT.

The chain uses TRBV7-9 and TRBJ1-2; D not certain. This CDR3 contains 14 residues. Germline CDR1 and CDR2: SEHNR and FQNEAQ (reference sequence). V was pared by 1 base and J by 2 bases, with 8 bases between. CDR3 in amino acids: CASSLGGSNYGYTF. In DNA form, the CDR3 reads TGTGCCAGCAGCTTAGGAGGAAGCAACTATGGCTACACCTTC.

The chain joins TRBV30 to TRBJ1-2, with 8 bases identical to TRBD1. CDR3 length: 14 amino acids. The V gene end was trimmed by 1 base and the J gene end by 3 bases; junction bases not matched to a gene: 4. In germline, CDR1 is GTSNPN, CDR2 SVGIG (reference sequence). CDR3 coding DNA: TGTGCCTGGAGTGAAGGACAGGGAGACTATGGCTACACCTTC. This encodes CAWSEGQGDYGYTF.

J is TRBJ1-3 and V is TRBV2; D is uncertain. Germline V lookup: CDR1 SNHLY, CDR2 FYNNEI. V shed 3 bases and J shed 2 bases, with 11 bases lying between them. The CDR3 covers 15 residues. The CDR3, as DNA: TGTGCCAGCAGTGAGAGAGGTCAAACTGGAAACACCATATATTTT. Amino acids: CASSERGQTGNTIYF.

In nucleotides, the CDR3 is TGTGCTAGTGGCCCCGGGACTAGCGGGGGGTTTTACAATGAGCAGTTCTTC. This sequence encodes CASGPGTSGGFYNEQFF. V usage is TRBV12-5 and J usage is TRBJ2-1; 15 bases are shared with TRBD2. Per the germline V gene, CDR1 is LGHNT and CDR2 is FRNRAP. Trimming at V came to 6 bases and at J to 4 bases, leaving 7 bases not matched to a gene. There are 17 residues in the CDR3.

This clone came up a few times. The rearrangement joins TRBV19 to TRBJ1-5; the D gene is possibly TRBD1 (6 bases). Germline V gives CDR1 LNHDA, CDR2 SQIVND (reference sequence). This CDR3 spans 14 amino acids. Trimming stripped 10 bases from V and 4 bases from J, with 17 bases between. CDR3 sequence: CATKGVGGNQPQHF. CDR3 sequence (DNA): TGTGCCACCAAGGGGGTGGGCGGAAATCAGCCCCAGCATTTT.

The genes are TRBV2 and TRBJ1-6; 8 bases map to TRBD1. This CDR3 comprises 16 residues. V gave up 4 bases and J gave up 3 bases; unmatched junction bases: 5. Germline-derived CDR1 and CDR2 are SNHLY and FYNNEI. CDR3 DNA: TGTGCCAGCAGTGGGGACAGGCCCCACTATAATTCACCCCTCCACTTT. As protein: CASSGDRPHYNSPLHF.

The chain joins TRBV27 to TRBJ1-2; 8 bases match TRBD1. Trimming removed 6 bases from V and 8 bases from J; junction bases left unmatched: 11. The CDR3 has 14 amino acids. Germline V gene data show CDR1 as MNHEY and CDR2 as SMNVEV (reference sequence). Here the CDR3 reads CASRKSGGAMGYTF. Here the CDR3 DNA reads TGTGCCAGCAGAAAATCAGGGGGCGCCATGGGCTACACCTTC.

This clone was counted a few times. The rearrangement links TRBV28 to TRBJ1-6; 10 bases match TRBD1. The length of the CDR3 is 14 residues. Germline V gene data show CDR1 as MDHEN and CDR2 as SYDVKM. The J segment lost 8 bases and the V segment lost 7 bases, leaving 5 bases of the junction unmatched. The CDR3 sequence is CASIRDRGDSPLHF. CDR3 sequence (DNA): TGTGCCAGCATCCGGGACAGGGGTGATTCACCCCTCCACTTT.

This chain connects TRBV10-2 to TRBJ2-6, with TRBD1 identical over 8 bases. With V trimmed by 4 bases and J by 1 base, 6 bases remained unmatched. The CDR3 runs to 17 residues. Germline V gene data show CDR1 as WSHSY and CDR2 as SAAADI. The CDR3 coding sequence is TGCGCCAGCAGTGCAGACAGGGGTGGTTCTGGGGCCAACGTCCTGACTTTC. Amino acid sequence: CASSADRGGSGANVLTF.

The chain recombines TRBV23-1 with TRBJ1-1; TRBD1 is a possible D gene (5 bases). TRBV23-1 is identified as an open reading frame with a role that is uncertain. The V end was cut by 7 bases, the J end by 1 base, with 25 bases between. The CDR3 has 18 residues. Here the CDR3 DNA reads TGCGCCAGCACTTGGCGAGACAGCCTACGCGCGTCGAACACTGAAGCTTTCTTT. Amino acid sequence: CASTWRDSLRASNTEAFF.

The J gene is TRBJ2-1, the V gene TRBV15; D unclear. The V end was cut by 5 bases, the J end by 6 bases, with 14 bases between. CDR1 and CDR2 from the germline V gene are LNHNV and YYDKDF (reference sequence). The CDR3 runs 14 residues. The CDR3 nucleotides read TGTGCCACCAGCCCCCGTGCCCTGGCCAATGAGCAGTTCTTC. Protein: CATSPRALANEQFF.

The chain employs TRBV15 and TRBJ1-1; D might be TRBD1 (5 bases). Germline assignment: CDR1 LNHNV and CDR2 YYDKDF (reference sequence). Trimming removed 4 bases at V and 7 bases at J, with 10 bases between. The CDR3 loop spans 12 amino acids. Here the CDR3 reads CATSISGLEAFF. The CDR3, as DNA: TGTGCCACCAGCATTTCGGGACTTGAAGCTTTCTTT.

This rearrangement joins TRBV19 to TRBJ2-7; possibly TRBD1 for D (7 bases). V lost 5 bases, J lost 6 bases, and 23 bases lay in between. The germline CDR1 and CDR2 sequences are LNHDA and SQIVND (reference sequence). This CDR3 contains 16 residues. The CDR3 DNA follows: TGTGCCAGTAGTCAGGGGGGACCACCCTCCGGGCCCGAGCAGTACTTC. Translation: CASSQGGPPSGPEQYF.

This chain links TRBV7-6 with TRBJ2-1; TRBD2 might be the D (5 bases). V lost 6 bases, J lost 3 bases, and 9 bases lay in between. Germline assignment: CDR1 SGHVS and CDR2 FNYEAQ. This CDR3 spans 13 amino acids. The CDR3 region is CASRPRGYNEQFF. The CDR3 nucleotides read TGTGCCAGCAGACCCCGGGGCTACAATGAGCAGTTCTTC.

Only one count was recorded for this clone. The rearrangement joins TRBV11-1 to TRBJ2-3; D ambiguous. V lost 2 bases, J lost 4 bases, and 7 bases lay in between. The V gene's germline CDR1 is SGHAT and CDR2 FQDESV (reference sequence). CDR3 length equals 13 residues. CDR3 loop: CASSLSRADTQYF. The CDR3 DNA sequence: TGTGCCAGCAGCTTAAGCCGGGCAGATACGCAGTATTTT. The entire variable domain, with the rest obtained from reference TRBV11-1 and TRBJ2-3, is as follows: EAEVAQSPRYKITEKSQAVAFWCDPISGHATLYWYRQILGQGPELLVQFQDESVVDDSQLPKDRFSAERLKGVDSTLKIQPAELGDSAMYLCASSLSRADTQYFGPGTRLTVL.

In this sample, this clone turned up once. The rearrangement uses TRBV5-1 and TRBJ2-1, with TRBD2 as a possible D gene (6 bases). The germline V and J ends were trimmed by 3 bases and 3 bases, with 10 bases remaining between them. The CDR3 covers 14 residues. The germline V gene has CDR1 SGHRS and CDR2 YFSETQ. CDR3 sequence (DNA): TGCGCCAGCAGCTCGGGACTGAACTACAATGAGCAGTTCTTC. Its translation is CASSSGLNYNEQFF.

The CDR3 region has the DNA TGTGCCAGCAGTAATAACAGGGCCTCTGGAAACACCATATATTTT. Amino acids: CASSNNRASGNTIYF. The J gene is TRBJ1-3, the V gene TRBV6-1, with D perhaps TRBD1 (6 bases). This CDR3 is built from 15 residues. The V end lost 5 bases, the J end lost 0 bases, and 11 bases lay between the germline ends. Germline lookup yields CDR1 MNHNS and CDR2 SASEGT.

A single count supports this clone. This sequence joins TRBV5-6 and TRBJ2-1; weak D call: TRBD2 (6 bases). The CDR3 is 14 amino acids. V lost 5 bases and J 5 bases, leaving 14 bases between the germline ends. Per germline, CDR1 SGHDT and CDR2 YYEEEE. The CDR3 DNA reads as TGTGCCAGCAGGCCGGCGGGGAGAAACAATGAGCAGTTCTTC. Its protein is CASRPAGRNNEQFF.

The V and J genes are TRBV6-6 and TRBJ1-2, with D tentatively TRBD1 (6 bases). Between the trimmed V and J ends, which lost 5 bases and 3 bases, there was a span of 10 bases. Germline V gene lookup returns CDR1 MNHNY and CDR2 SVGAGI (reference sequence). The length of the CDR3 is 13 residues. DNA for the CDR3: TGTGCCAGCAGTAGATCAGGGGACTATGGCTACACCTTC. This codes for CASSRSGDYGYTF.

The gene calls are TRBV27 and TRBJ1-2, with a possible D match to TRBD1 (6 bases). This CDR3 spans 13 amino acids. The germline gives CDR1 MNHEY, CDR2 SMNVEV (reference sequence). Trimming stripped 6 bases from V and 6 bases from J, with 14 bases between. The CDR3 DNA follows: TGTGCCAGCAGCCATCAGGGGAGTCATGGCTACACCTTC. Protein sequence: CASSHQGSHGYTF.